The 20 T cell receptor beta chains given below trace back to one sample, sequenced in a study of CD4+ T cells in melanoma. The method was immunoSEQ multiplex PCR; TCRdb's version includes in-frame clones alone and lacks a portion of them. The table includes 9,000 to 10,000 clones, about two thirds detected once. The source material was tumor tissue. These receptor sequences come from a human donor with melanoma.

V gene TRBV11-2 combines with J gene TRBJ2-1; D gene unclear. Trimming shortened V by 1 base and J by 4 bases, and 8 bases separated the two germline ends. Germline CDR1 reads SGHAT; CDR2 reads FQNNGV. The CDR3 totals 14 residues. The CDR3, as DNA: TGTGCCAGCAGCTTAGGACGCAGATACAATGAGCAGTTCTTC. This codes for CASSLGRRYNEQFF.

The genes are TRBV5-6 and TRBJ1-1; no definite D call. Deletions cut 1 base from V and 5 bases from J, with 9 bases between. CDR3 length: 13 residues. In germline, CDR1 is SGHDT, CDR2 YYEEEE. The CDR3 DNA reads as TGTGCCAGCAGCTTGATCGGGAAGACTGAAGCTTTCTTT. Its translation is CASSLIGKTEAFF.

Remarks on this clone: The sample has other DNA sequences that encode this CDR3 too. J is TRBJ2-7 and V is TRBV30; TRBD1 aligns across 8 bases. This CDR3 is built from 11 residues. The germline gives CDR1 GTSNPN, CDR2 SVGIG (reference sequence). Trimming cost V 5 bases and J 3 bases; bases outside gene matches: 0. CDR3 loop: CAWGQGYEQYF. CDR3 in DNA: TGTGCCTGGGGACAGGGCTACGAGCAGTACTTC.

The CDR3 sequence: CASSLAFSGGSYGYTF. Here the CDR3 DNA reads TGCGCCAGCAGCTTGGCCTTTTCAGGGGGGAGCTATGGCTACACCTTC. The V and J genes are TRBV5-1 and TRBJ1-2, with 7 bases matching TRBD1. Trimming cost V 0 bases and J 4 bases; bases outside gene matches: 9. This CDR3 has 16 amino acids. CDR1 is SGHRS, CDR2 YFSETQ, per germline.

The rearrangement uses TRBV10-3 and TRBJ2-2; no firm D call. This CDR3 comprises 17 residues. In germline, CDR1 is ENHRY, CDR2 SYGVKD. The ends were cut back, 6 bases at V and 1 base at J, with 18 bases in the middle. CDR3 amino acids: CAIRREGPIGNTGELFF. The DNA of the CDR3 is TGTGCCATCAGGCGAGAAGGACCCATAGGGAACACCGGGGAGCTGTTTTTT.

J is TRBJ2-1 and V is TRBV9; D unclear. The CDR3 is 12 residues long. The V end lost 2 bases, the J end lost 4 bases, and 4 bases lay between the germline ends. Germline V lookup: CDR1 SGDLS, CDR2 YYNGEE. The CDR3 bases are TGTGCCAGCAGCGTCGGATACAATGAGCAGTTCTTC. It specifies CASSVGYNEQFF. Full variable domain (rest looked up from reference TRBV9 and TRBJ2-1): DSGVTQTPKHLITATGQRVTLRCSPRSGDLSVYWYQQSLDQGLQFLIQYYNGEERAKGNILERFSAQQFPDLHSELNLSSLELGDSALYFCASSVGYNEQFFGPGTRLTVL.

The sample holds a few counts of this clone. V gene TRBV7-2 combines with J gene TRBJ2-7, with a tentative D call TRBD1 (6 bases). Trimming cost V 5 bases and J 4 bases, with 21 bases left between them. The CDR3 has 16 residues. Per germline, CDR1 SGHTA and CDR2 FQGNSA. The CDR3 coding sequence is TGTGCCAGCAGCGCGCGCTGGGGCAGGGGCAAGTACGAGCAGTACTTC. Residues: CASSARWGRGKYEQYF.

The rearrangement links TRBV11-2 to TRBJ1-6, with a tentative D call TRBD1 (6 bases). From germline, CDR1 is SGHAT and CDR2 FQNNGV. With 1 base removed from V and 9 bases from J, the gap between germline ends came to 16 bases. This CDR3 is built from 16 residues. The CDR3 is CASSLGPVRGGSPLHF. CDR3 nucleotide sequence: TGTGCCAGCAGCTTAGGGCCGGTGAGGGGGGGTTCACCCCTCCACTTT. Full variable domain (outside the CDR3, taken from reference TRBV11-2 and TRBJ1-6): EAGVAQSPRYKIIEKRQSVAFWCNPISGHATLYWYQQILGQGPKLLIQFQNNGVVDDSQLPKDRFSAERLKGVDSTLKIQPAKLEDSAVYLCASSLGPVRGGSPLHFGNGTRLTVT.

The chain joins TRBV6-5 to TRBJ1-1; the D is unclear. V shed 4 bases and J shed 7 bases, with 22 bases lying between them. Germline CDR1 MNHEY, CDR2 SVGAGI. The CDR3 has 16 amino acids. This CDR3 reads CASSFSDMGFGDEAFF. CDR3 DNA sequence: TGTGCCAGCAGTTTTTCAGATATGGGGTTTGGGGATGAAGCTTTCTTT.

CDR3 protein: CAWIWGSTGELFF. For the CDR3, the DNA is TGTGCCTGGATATGGGGAAGCACCGGGGAGCTGTTTTTT. The chain links TRBV30 to TRBJ2-2; D unclear. This CDR3 is built from 13 residues. The ends were cut back, 4 bases at V and 4 bases at J, with 10 bases in the middle. Germline CDR1 reads GTSNPN; CDR2 reads SVGIG (reference sequence).

This clone was counted only a few times. The V call is TRBV2, the J call TRBJ2-7; the D gene could be TRBD1 or TRBD2 (5 bases each). This CDR3 has 11 residues. Looked up from germline, CDR1 is SNHLY and CDR2 is FYNNEI. Between the trimmed V and J ends, which lost 8 bases and 4 bases, there was a span of 9 bases. The CDR3: CASRGLYEQYF. The CDR3 region has the DNA TGTGCCAGCCGGGGCTTGTACGAGCAGTACTTC.

The DNA of the CDR3 is TGTGCCAGTAGTCCGCGACACTATGGCTACACCTTC. It translates to CASSPRHYGYTF. The chain combines TRBV19 with TRBJ1-2, with D unresolved. Germline V gene data show CDR1 as LNHDA and CDR2 as SQIVND (reference sequence). The CDR3 is made up of 12 amino acids. V shed 5 bases and J shed 3 bases, with 7 bases lying between them.

This clone is a singleton in its sample. CDR3 nucleotide sequence: TGTGCCAGCAGCTCCCCCGAGGCGGGTATGGTGAACACCGGGGAGCTGTTTTTT. It is translated as CASSSPEAGMVNTGELFF. This rearrangement joins TRBV7-6 to TRBJ2-2, with D perhaps TRBD2 (5 bases). Germline-derived CDR1 and CDR2 are SGHVS and FNYEAQ. The V end was cut by 4 bases, the J end by 1 base, with 19 bases between. The CDR3 runs to 18 residues.

The table lists this clone with a count of one. The V gene is TRBV9, the J gene TRBJ2-3; 10 positions match TRBD2. Germline V CDR1 and CDR2: SGDLS, YYNGEE. The ends lost 0 bases at V and 2 bases at J; junction bases unmatched: 6. The CDR3 totals 17 residues. The CDR3 region is CASSVEGSGGFTDTQYF. CDR3 DNA sequence: TGTGCCAGCAGCGTAGAAGGTAGCGGGGGGTTCACAGATACGCAGTATTTT.

The chain has TRBV5-5 and TRBJ2-7; TRBD1 matches 7 bases. The CDR3 has 15 residues. V shed 0 bases, J shed 3 bases, and the junction held 6 bases outside the gene matches. CDR1 and CDR2 from the germline V gene are SGHKS and YYEKEE (reference sequence). The CDR3 coding sequence is TGTGCCAGCAGCTTGGCTAGGACAGGAGTCTACGAGCAGTACTTC. Translating it yields CASSLARTGVYEQYF.

V gene TRBV19 combines with J gene TRBJ1-4, with D tentatively TRBD1 (6 bases). V was shortened by 6 bases and J by 8 bases, with 22 bases between the two germline ends. Germline V lookup: CDR1 LNHDA, CDR2 SQIVND (reference sequence). The CDR3 covers 16 residues. CDR3 bases: TGTGCCAGTAGCCCAGGACGCAGGGGTCCGGGAGAAAAACTGTTTTTT. This gives the protein CASSPGRRGPGEKLFF.

The DNA for the CDR3 is TGTGCCAGCTCTCCTGACAGAACTGGGCATGGCTACACCTTC. Encoded protein: CASSPDRTGHGYTF. The chain couples TRBV18 to TRBJ1-2; D is possibly TRBD1 (5 bases). Per the germline V gene, CDR1 is KGHSH and CDR2 is LQKENI. The CDR3 is made up of 14 amino acids. Trimming shortened V by 6 bases and J by 6 bases, and 17 bases separated the two germline ends. The complete variable domain, with remaining parts taken from reference TRBV18 and TRBJ1-2, reads NAGVMQNPRHLVRRRGQEARLRCSPMKGHSHVYWYRQLPEEGLKFMVYLQKENIIDESGMPKERFSAEFPKEGPSILRIQQVVRGDSAAYFCASSPDRTGHGYTFGSGTRLTVV.

This clone is a singleton in its sample. The gene calls are TRBV6-5 and TRBJ2-7; possibly TRBD1 for D (5 bases). V dropped 5 bases and J dropped 5 bases, with 13 bases sitting between them. The germline CDR1 and CDR2 sequences are MNHEY and SVGAGI. The CDR3 contains 13 residues. The CDR3 protein is CASSTLGADEQYF. DNA of the CDR3: TGTGCCAGCAGTACCCTTGGGGCAGACGAGCAGTACTTC.

The chain recombines TRBV5-5 with TRBJ2-1; 10 bases agree with TRBD2. V was clipped by 5 bases and J by 8 bases; unmatched bases: 10. The germline V gene has CDR1 SGHKS and CDR2 YYEKEE (reference sequence). This CDR3 is 15 amino acids long. The CDR3 DNA reads TGTGCCAGCAGGTCCCCTAGCGGGGGAAGGGATGAGCAGTTCTTC. This codes for CASRSPSGGRDEQFF.

This clone showed up just a few times. The sample holds other DNA sequences that translate to the same CDR3. The gene calls are TRBV7-2 and TRBJ1-5; D not certain. This CDR3 has 13 amino acids. Germline V gene data show CDR1 as SGHTA and CDR2 as FQGNSA. Trimming shortened V by 3 bases and J by 7 bases, and 10 bases separated the two germline ends. The CDR3 region is CASSLRVGQPQHF. As DNA, the CDR3 is TGTGCCAGCAGCTTGCGGGTAGGACAGCCCCAGCATTTT.